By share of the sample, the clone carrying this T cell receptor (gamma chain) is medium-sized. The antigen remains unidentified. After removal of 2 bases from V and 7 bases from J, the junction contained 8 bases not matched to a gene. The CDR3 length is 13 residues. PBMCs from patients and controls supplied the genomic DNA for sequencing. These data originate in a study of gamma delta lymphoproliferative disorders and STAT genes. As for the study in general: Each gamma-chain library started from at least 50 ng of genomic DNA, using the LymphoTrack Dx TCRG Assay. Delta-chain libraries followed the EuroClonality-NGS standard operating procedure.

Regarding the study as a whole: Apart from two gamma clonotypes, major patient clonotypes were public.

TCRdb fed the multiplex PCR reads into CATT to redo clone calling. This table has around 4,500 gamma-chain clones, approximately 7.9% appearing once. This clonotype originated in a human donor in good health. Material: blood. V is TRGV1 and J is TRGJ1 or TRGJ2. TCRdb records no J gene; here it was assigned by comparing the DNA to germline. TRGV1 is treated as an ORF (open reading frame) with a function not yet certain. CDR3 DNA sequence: TGTGCCACCTGGGACATGCAACGGTATAAGAAACTCTTT. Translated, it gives CATWDMQRYKKLF.